Given below is one T cell receptor beta chain in context. Its antigen is not yet known. Nothing much larger sits one base from this clone, and base qualities are not available. The cohort consisted of approximately 690 healthy bone marrow donors. At the time of sampling, every cohort member was nominally healthy, though immune exposures that went unrecorded were likely present. The donor tested CMV seropositive, placing the donor among the 250 to 350 seropositive members of the cohort. Every donor gave a peripheral blood sample, and the peripheral blood mononuclear cells from that sample were used for TCR beta sequencing. Genomic DNA extraction from the blood cell samples was performed with the Qiagen DNeasy Blood Extraction Kit. This sample was taken from a study of cytomegalovirus exposure and HLA in healthy donors (dated by TCRdb to 2016 to 2017). Regarding the research as a whole: An earlier analysis of roughly 570 of the donors reported approximately 280 Gb of sequence data and 117 million unique TCR beta sequences obtained from about 179 million T cells. An early release that covered approximately 600 HLA-typed donors contained about 290 gigabases of sequencing data and 65 million to 100 million unique TCR sequences. Among the approximately 430 genotyped donors, around 81% belonged to the genetic ancestry cluster associated with self-reported Caucasian donors. The study aimed to test whether signatures of past pathogen exposure could be identified by cataloging public T cell receptors. Using immunosequencing, the study profiled T cell repertoires from fewer than 850 subjects and related those repertoires to cytomegalovirus serostatus. A separate validation cohort of 90 to 150 different subjects was used in addition to the roughly 720-subject first cohort. High-throughput TCR immunosequencing, statistical association of individual TCRs with disease status, and machine learning were combined to predict cytomegalovirus infection status. A later analysis re-examined previously published TCR beta repertoires from roughly 720 donors and added high-resolution HLA genotyping to investigate patterns of TCR occurrence. Rather than using new phenotypic data, the later analysis identified candidate immune exposures from TCR beta sequences and from how often those sequences occurred across donors. In an earlier analysis of 587 of the donors, high-throughput TCR beta sequencing was used to judge whether each TCR beta V gene segment behaved as functional or pseudogenic. Donor age, sex, ethnicity and CMV serostatus were compiled alongside the repertoire data. A later genetic analysis took genome-wide SNP genotypes for about three fifths of the 666 donors and used that subset as a discovery cohort. All discovery cohort repertoires had been generated using a single sequencing platform. HLA typing included class I and class II loci at four-digit resolution. Typing coverage differed by locus: A, B, C, DRB1 and DQB1 were typed in about 620-630 donors, DQA1 in about 500, DPA1 in 600 to 610, and DPB1 in 472. Because of strong linkage in the cohort, 5 or 6 DR-DQ haplotypes were treated as single units for association and clustering. Across approximately 400 genotyped donors of the cohort, an average of roughly 250,000 unique TCR beta nucleotide sequences per donor were sequenced, and approximately 17% of those sequences were non-productive. What the work shows at the level of the full study, not this receptor alone: Linkage disequilibrium might explain the correlated functional status among segregating V segments, but an unknown experimental factor could not be ruled out. Because some donors lacked HLA typing at each locus, the association tests relied only on the typed subset. Only TCR beta chains were sequenced in this cohort, and the absence of alpha or paired-chain data limited detectable features. V-gene and J-gene trimming of TCR beta chains was associated with a missense DCLRE1C variant in a later genetic analysis, and the association was replicated in an independent cohort. Most TCR sequences were observed very rarely across donors, whereas some public TCRs were present in many individuals. A later analysis reported that several top co-occurrence clusters appeared linked to parvovirus B19, influenza, CMV and Epstein-Barr virus. Cytomegalovirus status was reported to be diagnosed by the classifier with high specificity and sensitivity in both the original and validation cohorts. A few of the identified cytomegalovirus-associated TCR beta chains were confirmed in vitro to be specific for cytomegalovirus antigens. Immune exposure information for the cohort was limited to CMV serostatus. A later genetic analysis reported fewer N-insertions in productive TCRs among donors in an Asian-associated ancestry cluster than the approximately 700-donor mean. An earlier analysis of approximately 530 of the donors showed that most TCR beta V segments appeared in productive rearrangements either about 90% or about 30% of the time, which broadly matched IMGT annotations. When HLA alleles, especially DR and DQ, strongly co-occurred, attributing TCR associations to individual alleles was difficult. A further reported finding was that TCR beta sequences accurately predicted the HLA-A and HLA-B alleles for most subjects in the first cohort. The authors suggested that the approach could potentially be generalized to other disease states and immunological phenotypes. According to a later analysis, TCR association rates differed among HLA loci, with DRB1 alleles showing the most associated TCRs and HLA-C alleles showing the fewest. Presence/absence analyses assumed roughly uniform sequencing depth across donors, an assumption that may not hold. A cluster of highly shared sequence variants was judged likely to represent a technical artifact of the sequencing pipeline. A later analysis associated 16,951 TCR beta sequences with specific HLA alleles at a false discovery rate of 0.05. Some IMGT-functional V segments, including TRBV6-2 and TRBV6-3, could not be told apart with the 87-base-pair reads, so those segments were excluded. Compared with equally common non-associated chains, HLA-associated TCR beta chains in a later analysis were more clonally expanded and had lower generation probabilities. In the study, about 150 TCR beta chains were listed as associated with cytomegalovirus. In a later analysis, most CMV-associated TCR beta chains were found to appear HLA-restricted, with HLA associations seemingly driven largely by CMV exposure. Because counts were too low, seventeen rarely observed V segments, including chromosome 9 orphons, were excluded from the earlier analysis of around 590 of the donors.

Receptor amplification or capture employed the immunoSEQ multiplex PCR assay. For the multiplex PCR, a mixture combining 60 forward primers for TCR Vbeta segments and 13 reverse primers for TCR Jbeta segments was used. Amplification of the CDR3 region of rearranged TCR beta genes was performed with a multiplex PCR assay on genomic DNA. Amplified TCR beta libraries were sequenced as 87-base-pair reads on the Illumina HiSeq System. Processing in the source paper ran as follows. In a later analysis, roughly 80 million unique TCR beta chains were counted across the roughly 610 repertoires, and roughly 11 million of these chains were shared by at least two donors. Raw reads were error-corrected and collapsed into unique sequences by a nearest-neighbor algorithm in which closely related sequences were merged to remove PCR and sequencing errors. To assign V, D and J gene segments, CDR3 sequences were aligned to IMGT reference sequences. For a sequence to be retained, a match of at least six nucleotides was required to both a V gene segment and a J gene segment. Rearrangements were classified as productive when the CDR3 lacked stop codons and remained in frame with V and J, and all other rearrangements were classified as non-productive. CDR3 was defined according to IMGT convention as the region running from the second conserved V-encoded cysteine to the conserved J-encoded phenylalanine. In an earlier analysis of around 600 of the donors, sequences lacking an unambiguous match to a single V gene segment were excluded. An earlier analysis of fewer than 650 of the donors classified V segments as functional when productive rearrangements were above 56.7% and as segregating when the standard deviation between donors was above 5%. A statistical classification framework was built to diagnose cytomegalovirus status from the catalog of TCR beta chain sequences. V and J gene assignment, in a later analysis, came from comparing TCR nucleotide sequences with IMGT/GENE-DB human TR gene sequences. Using the TCRdist pipeline, a later analysis assigned CDR3 sequences along with most-parsimonious VDJ recombination scenarios. A later analysis defined each TCR beta chain by its CDR3 amino acid sequence plus V-gene family, and excluded reads lacking a unique V-gene family. As a way to deal with suspected cross-contamination and a sequencing artifact, a later analysis dropped approximately 590 nucleotide sequences that were highly shared and had low generation probability. In a later analysis, a clonal expansion index for each public chain was calculated from normalized within-repertoire ranks of inferred template counts. In a later analysis, generation probabilities were computed with a VDJ recombination model fitted to out-of-frame rearrangements, and the resulting probabilities were checked against IGoR. Hypergeometric tests were used in a later analysis to score TCR-TCR, TCR-HLA and TCR-CMV co-occurrence, with a repertoire-size bias correction applied to the TCR pairs. To estimate false discovery rates, a later analysis permuted the HLA or CMV assignments 20 times. A later analysis grouped co-occurring TCRs with DBSCAN, adding TCRdist sequence similarity when clustering within HLA-allele-positive subsets. For co-occurrence clustering, repertoires with fewer than 30,000 or more than 120,000 public chains were excluded, along with 5 or 6 repertoires with anomalous nucleotide sharing. This immuneACCESS table, as held by TCRdb, lists in-frame sequences with V and J called but not all clones. Of the missing ones, under half trace to an unresolved V gene in checked studies; the others have no known cause. D and trimming were read from the DNA, whereas the V and J calls and clone size are those reported in that table. This sample lists 150,000 to 200,000 clones; over 60% were detected once. About 0.93% of the sample belongs to the ten largest clones.

CDR3 length: 15 amino acids, cysteine to phenylalanine. Here the CDR3 DNA is all that survives: 45 bases in frame from base 1. The germline V gene yields SNHLY for CDR1 and FYNNEI for CDR2. The trim is 6 bases for V and 1 base for J, with a gap of 15 bases between the germline ends. The material sequenced was PBMCs. The rearranged segments are TRBV2 and TRBJ1-2, with TRBD1 perhaps the D gene, on 5 matching bases. The sequence was collected from a woman aged 45-59 years in good health and CMV-seropositive. Here is the DNA: TGTGCCAGCAGGCACACCAGGGACTATAACTATGGCTACACCTTC. This sequence encodes CASRHTRDYNYGYTF.